What follows is one T cell receptor beta chain and its context. What it binds is unknown. The source of the sample is a study of OX40 agonist ivuxolimab in advanced cancers. Across the study: The study enrolled dose-escalation patients with hepatocellular carcinoma, melanoma, renal cell or head and neck cancer. Partial responses were recorded for three patients, including one with hepatocellular carcinoma and two with cutaneous melanoma. Notes on the study in general: Circulating CD4+ and CD8+ T cells showed clonal expansion by week 6 at 0.1 to 3.0 mg/kg.

Germline V gene sequence: CDR1 SGHRS, CDR2 YFSETQ. The CDR3 spans 14 residues. V lost 0 bases and J lost 8; bases outside the gene matches: 2. The method was immunoSEQ multiplex PCR; TCRdb's version includes in-frame clones alone and lacks a portion of them. The table records 95,000 to 150,000 clones, approximately 90% of them present only once. The TCR comes from an adult with an advanced solid tumor such as melanoma, head and neck, liver or kidney cancer. This chain links TRBV5-1 with TRBJ1-6; 7 bases map to TRBD1. The input for sequencing was CD4+ or CD8+ T cells sorted from blood, taken in a trial of the OX40 agonist ivuxolimab. CDR3 amino acids: CASSLEGADSPLHF. The CDR3 DNA follows: TGCGCCAGCAGCTTGGAGGGGGCAGATTCACCCCTCCACTTT.